These 19 T cell receptor beta chains share one sample of origin, sequenced in a study of neurological immune-mediated disorders. TCRdb itself ran the 5' RACE reads through MiXCR, one entry per CDR3 protein. Of approximately 20,000 distinct CDR3 sequences in the sample, about 2.8% were seen once. Source material: PBMCs. These receptors all stem from a woman between 18 and 29 years old with multiple sclerosis.

This clonotype came up many times. The chain couples TRBV7-8 to TRBJ1-6; possible D gene TRBD1, 6 bases. CDR1 and CDR2 from the germline V gene are SGHVS and FQNEAQ. The V gene lost 5 bases and the J gene lost 7 bases, with 9 bases spanning the gap. The CDR3 consists of 13 residues. The CDR3 region has the DNA TGTGCCAGCAGCCTAGACAGGAATTCACCCCTCCACTTT. The encoded protein is CASSLDRNSPLHF.

The sample holds many counts of this clonotype. The CDR3, as DNA: TGTGCCAGCAGCCGACAGGGACTCTACGAGCAGTACTTC. Translating it yields CASSRQGLYEQYF. The chain employs TRBV12-3 or TRBV12-4 and TRBJ2-7; a possible D gene is TRBD1 (7 bases). The CDR3 sequence is 13 residues long. Trimming shortened V by 6 bases and J by 3 bases, and 12 bases separated the two germline ends.

This clonotype was seen repeatedly, ten times or more. V gene TRBV29-1 combines with J gene TRBJ2-5; D is unresolved. The CDR3 contains 14 residues. V lost 2 bases, J lost 2 bases, and 12 bases lay in between. The germline V gene has CDR1 SQVTM and CDR2 ANQGSEA. For the CDR3, the DNA is TGCAGCGTTGAATTTGAACAGACGCAAGAGACCCAGTACTTC. This sequence encodes CSVEFEQTQETQYF. Filled out from reference TRBV29-1 and TRBJ2-5, the complete variable domain reads SAVISQKPSRDICQRGTSLTIQCQVDSQVTMMFWYRQQPGQSLTLIATANQGSEATYESGFVIDKFPISRPNLTFSTLTVSNMSPEDSSIYLCSVEFEQTQETQYFGPGTRLLVL.

This clonotype has at least ten counts. The rearrangement links TRBV4-3 to TRBJ2-5; 7 nucleotides line up with TRBD2. The CDR3 sequence is 15 residues long. The V and J ends lost 4 bases and 4 bases, in that order; junction bases with no gene match: 9. Germline loops: CDR1 LGHNA, CDR2 YSLEER. This chain's CDR3 is CASSLGRAGIETQYF. The CDR3 region has the DNA TGCGCCAGCAGCCTGGGGAGGGCCGGTATAGAGACCCAGTACTTC.

This clonotype was seen ten or more times. The chain is built from TRBV2 and TRBJ1-2; D unresolved. CDR3 length equals 12 residues. Between the trimmed V and J ends, which lost 4 bases and 5 bases, there was a span of 8 bases. The V gene's germline CDR1 is SNHLY and CDR2 FYNNEI. The CDR3: CASSVAQYGYTF. Written as DNA, the CDR3 is TGTGCCAGCAGTGTAGCTCAATATGGCTACACCTTC.

By frequency in the sample, this clonotype is medium-sized. The chain links TRBV5-6 to TRBJ2-2; D may be TRBD1 or TRBD2 (5 bases each). This CDR3 contains 15 residues. V lost 0 bases to trimming and J lost 7 bases, with 13 bases between them. Germline lookup yields CDR1 SGHDT and CDR2 YYEEEE. This CDR3 is CASSLEGTPVGELFF. In DNA form, the CDR3 reads TGTGCCAGCAGCTTGGAGGGGACCCCAGTCGGGGAGCTGTTTTTT.

This clonotype was counted ten times or more. CDR3 DNA: TGCAGTGCTAGGACCCTGGACAGATACCCTACCCGCGATGGCTACACCTTC. It is translated as CSARTLDRYPTRDGYTF. The chain combines TRBV20-1 with TRBJ1-2; a possible D gene is TRBD1 (6 bases). CDR1 DFQATT and CDR2 SNEGSKA come from the germline V gene (reference sequence). Between the trimmed V and J ends, which lost 3 bases and 6 bases, there was a span of 26 bases. The CDR3 contains 17 residues.

There are a few counts of this clonotype. The chain joins TRBV12-3 or TRBV12-4 to TRBJ2-5; TRBD2 matches at 10 bases. V trimming: 5 bases; J trimming: 5 bases; junction bases outside the gene matches: 5. The CDR3 loop spans 14 amino acids. CDR3 sequence reads: CASSTLAGAETQYF. The CDR3 DNA is TGTGCCAGCAGTACCCTAGCGGGGGCGGAGACCCAGTACTTC.

This clonotype was counted at least ten times. The chain is built from TRBV3-1 and TRBJ2-5, with D perhaps TRBD2 (6 bases). Germline lookup yields CDR1 LGHDT and CDR2 YNNKEL (reference sequence). There are 15 residues in the CDR3. V was trimmed by 0 bases and J by 0 bases, leaving 8 bases between them. The CDR3 reads CASSQDGGNQETQYF. CDR3 nucleotide sequence: TGTGCCAGCAGCCAAGATGGGGGGAACCAAGAGACCCAGTACTTC.

This clonotype showed up many times. The V call is TRBV4-1, the J call TRBJ1-2; no clear D. The CDR3 runs 15 residues. Per germline, CDR1 MGHRA and CDR2 YSYEKL. Trimming stripped 0 bases from V and 6 bases from J, with 14 bases between. CDR3 residues: CASSQDLPEADGYTF. CDR3 coding DNA: TGCGCCAGCAGCCAAGATCTCCCGGAAGCGGATGGCTACACCTTC.

This clonotype was seen repeatedly, ten times or more. This rearrangement joins TRBV15 to TRBJ1-4; D is unresolved. Germline values: CDR1 LNHNV, CDR2 YYDKDF (reference sequence). Trimming took off 7 bases at V and 4 bases at J, with 19 bases between the two ends. The CDR3 has 16 residues. Here the CDR3 reads CATTKADGWGNEKLFF. The CDR3 bases are TGTGCCACCACCAAGGCGGACGGGTGGGGTAATGAAAAACTGTTTTTT.

The sample holds many counts of this clonotype. This chain uses TRBV25-1 with TRBJ2-3; 7 positions agree with TRBD2. Per the germline V gene, CDR1 is MGHDK and CDR2 is SYGVNS. CDR3 length: 14 amino acids. The J segment lost 6 bases and the V segment lost 5 bases, leaving 8 bases of the junction unmatched. CDR3 DNA: TGTGCCAGCAGTCTACGGGGGAGGGCGGATACGCAGTATTTT. This sequence encodes CASSLRGRADTQYF. The full variable domain, in which reference TRBV25-1 and TRBJ2-3 provide the parts outside the CDR3, is EADIYQTPRYLVIGTGKKITLECSQTMGHDKMYWYQQDPGMELHLIHYSYGVNSTEKGDLSSESTVSRIRTEHFPLTLESARPSHTSQYLCASSLRGRADTQYFGPGTRLTVL.

This clonotype was recorded many times. The rearrangement links TRBV20-1 to TRBJ2-3, with 7 bases fitting TRBD2. The CDR3 is 13 residues long. J lost 7 bases, V lost 0 bases, and 4 bases had no gene match. CDR1 DFQATT and CDR2 SNEGSKA come from the germline V gene (reference sequence). CDR3 protein: CSAREGGMNTQYF. CDR3 DNA: TGCAGTGCTAGAGAGGGAGGGATGAATACGCAGTATTTT.

This clonotype has at least ten counts. The rearrangement links TRBV20-1 to TRBJ1-6, with D perhaps TRBD1 (5 bases). CDR3 length: 13 amino acids. Per the germline V gene, CDR1 is DFQATT and CDR2 is SNEGSKA (reference sequence). The V end was cut by 4 bases, the J end by 7 bases, with 11 bases between. The CDR3 DNA reads as TGCAGTGCTATTGACAGTGCCAATTCACCCCTCCACTTT. As protein: CSAIDSANSPLHF.

This clonotype is categorized as medium-sized. This rearrangement joins TRBV27 to TRBJ1-1, with D possibly TRBD1 on 5 matching bases. This CDR3 contains 12 residues. Germline V gives CDR1 MNHEY, CDR2 SMNVEV (reference sequence). The V and J ends lost 7 bases and 3 bases respectively, with 9 bases between them. The CDR3 DNA sequence: TGTGCCAGCAAAGGGACTCACACTGAAGCTTTCTTT. This translates into CASKGTHTEAFF.

This clonotype was detected many times. The rearrangement joins TRBV20-1 to TRBJ2-1, with 7 bases matching TRBD2. The CDR3 has 14 amino acids. CDR1 is DFQATT, CDR2 SNEGSKA, per germline (reference sequence). The ends lost 3 bases at V and 6 bases at J; junction bases unmatched: 8. The CDR3 reads CSASGEGHFNEQFF. CDR3 bases: TGCAGTGCTAGCGGGGAGGGCCACTTCAATGAGCAGTTCTTC.

This clonotype was recorded at least ten times. This sequence joins TRBV20-1 and TRBJ2-4, with D possibly TRBD2 on 5 matching bases. V shed 6 bases and J shed 0 bases, with 15 bases lying between them. Germline lookup yields CDR1 DFQATT and CDR2 SNEGSKA (reference sequence). The length of the CDR3 is 15 residues. CDR3 sequence: CSAGKLDLAKNIQYF. CDR3 sequence (DNA): TGCAGTGCCGGGAAACTAGATCTAGCCAAAAACATTCAGTACTTC.

This clonotype was found many times. The chain recombines TRBV28 with TRBJ2-7; D perhaps matches TRBD1 (6 bases). This CDR3 comprises 12 residues. The V end lost 8 bases, the J end lost 4 bases, and 12 bases lay between the germline ends. CDR1 and CDR2 (germline): MDHEN, SYDVKM. In nucleotides, the CDR3 is TGTGCCAGCCGATCGGACAGATACGAGCAGTACTTC. Its translation: CASRSDRYEQYF.

This clonotype has ten or more counts. The chain joins TRBV6-6 to TRBJ2-3; no definite D call. This CDR3 is built from 13 residues. The germline gives CDR1 MNHNY, CDR2 SVGAGI (reference sequence). Deletions cut 2 bases from V and 5 bases from J, with 8 bases between. The CDR3 DNA reads as TGTGCCAGCAGTTACGCCCAAAGAGATACGCAGTATTTT. Translating gives CASSYAQRDTQYF.